The T cell receptor beta chain described here comes from a study of blood T cell repertoires in COVID-19. Background on the study: From T cells, B-cell-depleted T cells, or PBMCs came the material, which was cDNA or gDNA.

Trimming shortened V by 0 bases and J by 3 bases, and 9 bases separated the two germline ends. This CDR3 contains 15 residues. Authors' processing steps: From reference gene primer amplification, estimates of nucleated cell counts were derived. This table comes from immunoSEQ multiplex PCR, and its TCRdb copy is limited to in-frame clones, with some not included. The V and J calls and clone size come from that table; D and trimming were worked out from the DNA. Among around 300,000 clones listed, approximately 88% were seen once. The chain has TRBV23-1 and TRBJ1-5; possibly TRBD1 for D (5 bases). TRBV23-1 is an open reading frame, and its role is uncertain. The sequenced sample was PBMCs or T cells enriched from blood (not recorded which). The clonotype comes from a man under 40 who had recovered from COVID-19. In DNA, the CDR3 is TGCGCCAGCAGTCAATCCCGGGACTTCAATCAGCCCCAGCATTTT. It yields the protein CASSQSRDFNQPQHF.